This TCR beta chain was identified during a study of control samples from healthy donors and cancer patients. TCRdb keeps only in-frame clones here, not all; method: immunoSEQ multiplex PCR. The sample yields tens of thousands of clones, approximately 89% seen once. J lost 1 base, V lost 3 bases, and 5 bases had no gene match. CDR1 and CDR2 from the germline V gene are DFQATT and SNEGSKA (reference sequence). CDR3 length: 14 residues. The material sequenced was PBMCs. V usage is TRBV20-1 and J usage is TRBJ2-5; 7 bases are a match to TRBD2. This receptor was identified in a man aged 35 to 55 with colorectal cancer. CDR3 region: CSASRSSGQETQYF. As DNA, the CDR3 is TGCAGTGCTAGTAGGTCTAGCGGCCAAGAGACCCAGTACTTC.